This T cell receptor (beta chain) was captured by sequencing in a study of blood T cell repertoires in COVID-19. Study information: Samples representing acute and convalescent COVID-19 were sourced from the United States, Italy and Spain. PBMCs, B-cell-depleted T cells, or T cells were the source of the cDNA or gDNA that made up the material.

The CDR3 runs 17 residues. Per the authors' pipeline: For nucleated cells, counts were estimated from reference gene primer amplification. Clones were read by immunoSEQ multiplex PCR, and TCRdb kept only the in-frame ones, dropping some. Clonal size and the V and J genes are those of that table, whereas D and trimming came from the DNA. The sample records about 200,000 clones, about 86% being singletons. The receptor was isolated from a woman in her 70s with acute or convalescent COVID-19. The specimen sequenced was peripheral blood. This chain connects TRBV21-1 to TRBJ1-6; the tabulated D call, TRBD1, remains unverified against the DNA. TRBV21-1 is recorded as a pseudogene. The CDR3 is CASSFKEGTGKDSPLHF. The CDR3 DNA sequence: TGTGCCAGCAGCTTTAAGGAGGGGACAGGGAAAGATTCACCCCTCCACTTT.